These 15 T cell receptor beta chains were sequenced from one sample in a study of blood T cell repertoires in COVID-19. The table came from immunoSEQ multiplex PCR; TCRdb's copy has only in-frame clones and leaves some out. The profile shows 180,000 or so clones, over 75% of them singletons. Sequences were obtained from peripheral blood. Every receptor here comes from a person aged 70 to 80 with COVID-19, enrolled during active disease.

The CDR3 loop reads CASSFQRGDDTQYF. CDR3 DNA: TGTGCCAGCAGCTTCCAGCGGGGTGACGATACGCAGTATTTT. This chain links TRBV5-4 with TRBJ2-3, with 7 bases identical to TRBD2. Germline trimming cut 2 bases from V and 6 bases from J; bases unmatched to any gene: 6. The length of the CDR3 is 14 residues. Germline CDR1 SGHNT, CDR2 YYREEE (reference sequence).

The chain combines TRBV6-1 with TRBJ2-7; no reliable D call. The germline V and J ends were trimmed by 3 bases and 1 base, with 7 bases remaining between them. Germline V gene data show CDR1 as MNHNS and CDR2 as SASEGT. This CDR3 has 13 amino acids. DNA for the CDR3: TGTGCCAGCAGTGACCCAGATTCCTACGAGCAGTACTTC. It translates to CASSDPDSYEQYF.

The chain joins TRBV28 to TRBJ1-3; D gene unclear. V lost 3 bases and J lost 0, with 9 bases in between. CDR1 and CDR2 (germline): MDHEN, SYDVKM. The CDR3 sequence is 15 residues long. CDR3 DNA sequence: TGTGCCAGCAGTTTGGGGAGGGCCTCTGGAAACACCATATATTTT. Encoded protein: CASSLGRASGNTIYF.

The CDR3, as DNA: TGTGCCATCAGTGAGGGATTAACCAGGGATGGCTACACCTTC. The encoded protein is CAISEGLTRDGYTF. J is TRBJ1-2 and V is TRBV10-3, with D perhaps matching TRBD1 (5 bases). The CDR3 extends over 14 amino acids. Germline V gene lookup returns CDR1 ENHRY and CDR2 SYGVKD. The V end was cut by 2 bases, the J end by 6 bases, with 13 bases between.

The chain combines TRBV19 with TRBJ1-1; D gene ambiguous. This CDR3 has 18 amino acids. Looked up from germline, CDR1 is LNHDA and CDR2 is SQIVND (reference sequence). Trimming stripped 2 bases from V and 2 bases from J, with 21 bases between. Here the CDR3 reads CASSILGRETKKNTEAFF. The CDR3 DNA follows: TGTGCCAGTAGTATATTGGGGAGGGAGACTAAGAAAAACACTGAAGCTTTCTTT. Complete variable domain (other parts from reference TRBV19 and TRBJ1-1): DGGITQSPKYLFRKEGQNVTLSCEQNLNHDAMYWYRQDPGQGLRLIYYSQIVNDFQKGDIAEGYSVSREKKESFPLTVTSAQKNPTAFYLCASSILGRETKKNTEAFFGQGTRLTVV.

The V call is TRBV5-4, the J call TRBJ1-4, with 8 bases that match TRBD1. The CDR3 has 15 residues. Trimming at V came to 4 bases and at J to 2 bases, leaving 4 bases not matched to a gene. Germline CDR1 is SGHNT and CDR2 is YYREEE (reference sequence). The CDR3 reads CASSRRQGTNEKLFF. In nucleotides, the CDR3 is TGTGCCAGCAGCCGAAGACAGGGGACTAATGAAAAACTGTTTTTT. The variable domain in full, completed from reference TRBV5-4 and TRBJ1-4, reads ETGVTQSPTHLIKTRGQQVTLRCSSQSGHNTVSWYQQALGQGPQFIFQYYREEENGRGNFPPRFSGLQFPNYSSELNVNALELDDSALYLCASSRRQGTNEKLFFGSGTQLSVL.

The J gene is TRBJ2-1, the V gene TRBV9, with 14 bases fitting TRBD2. The CDR3 covers 17 residues. Germline loops: CDR1 SGDLS, CDR2 YYNGEE. After removal of 4 bases from V and 5 bases from J, the junction contained 8 bases not matched to a gene. CDR3 sequence reads: CASSPHQGLAGDNEQFF. CDR3 nucleotides: TGTGCCAGCAGCCCCCACCAGGGACTAGCGGGAGACAATGAGCAGTTCTTC.

This clone appeared a few times. J is TRBJ1-5 and V is TRBV18; D uncertain. This CDR3 spans 14 amino acids. Between the trimmed V and J ends, which lost 6 bases and 0 bases, there was a span of 9 bases. The germline gives CDR1 KGHSH, CDR2 LQKENI. The CDR3 DNA reads TGTGCCAGCTCGCCAGTAGATAGCAATCAGCCCCAGCATTTT. It yields the protein CASSPVDSNQPQHF.

The chain employs TRBV9 and TRBJ2-1, with 12 bases identical to TRBD2. CDR1 and CDR2 from the germline V gene are SGDLS and YYNGEE. The CDR3 is 14 amino acids. V lost 3 bases and J lost 7; bases outside the gene matches: 2. For the CDR3, the DNA is TGTGCCAGCAGCGGGACTAGCGGGGTGAATGAGCAGTTCTTC. Translating it yields CASSGTSGVNEQFF.

The CDR3 sequence: CASSFPTGWDTEAFF. The CDR3 bases are TGTGCCAGCAGTTTCCCGACAGGGTGGGACACTGAAGCTTTCTTT. This chain uses TRBV28 with TRBJ1-1, with 7 nucleotides matching TRBD1. The junction had 7 bases not matched to a gene; V was cut back by 3 bases and J by 3 bases. Germline V lookup: CDR1 MDHEN, CDR2 SYDVKM. The CDR3 covers 15 residues.

In this sample, this clone turned up once. This rearrangement joins TRBV20-1 to TRBJ1-2, with D possibly being TRBD1 (6 bases). The germline V and J ends were trimmed by 3 bases and 4 bases, with 12 bases remaining between them. The CDR3 runs 13 residues. CDR1 and CDR2 (germline): DFQATT, SNEGSKA (reference sequence). The CDR3 DNA reads as TGCAGTGCTAGTATAGGGACAACCTATGGCTACACCTTC. Translating gives CSASIGTTYGYTF.

The V and J genes are TRBV9 and TRBJ1-6; D is unresolved. V shed 0 bases and J shed 5 bases, with 9 bases lying between them. This CDR3 spans 15 amino acids. In germline, CDR1 is SGDLS, CDR2 YYNGEE. CDR3 loop: CASSVAGGNNSPLHF. The CDR3 nucleotides are TGTGCCAGCAGCGTAGCCGGAGGGAATAATTCACCCCTCCACTTT. Full variable domain (remainder filled in from reference TRBV9 and TRBJ1-6): DSGVTQTPKHLITATGQRVTLRCSPRSGDLSVYWYQQSLDQGLQFLIQYYNGEERAKGNILERFSAQQFPDLHSELNLSSLELGDSALYFCASSVAGGNNSPLHFGNGTRLTVT.

The chain combines TRBV5-1 with TRBJ2-7; 12 positions agree with TRBD1. Germline values: CDR1 SGHRS, CDR2 YFSETQ. V dropped 5 bases and J dropped 7; count of bases not matched to a gene: 7. The CDR3 length is 14 residues. The CDR3 bases are TGCGCCAGCAGTAGGGGACAGGGGGCGGAGGAGCAGTACTTC. Its translation is CASSRGQGAEEQYF. The full variable domain, in which reference TRBV5-1 and TRBJ2-7 provide the parts outside the CDR3, is KAGVTQTPRYLIKTRGQQVTLSCSPISGHRSVSWYQQTPGQGLQFLFEYFSETQRNKGNFPGRFSGRQFSNSRSEMNVSTLELGDSALYLCASSRGQGAEEQYFGPGTRLTVT.

V is TRBV5-1 and J is TRBJ2-1; unclear D gene. CDR3 length: 11 amino acids. Germline CDR1 is SGHRS and CDR2 is YFSETQ. The germline V and J ends were trimmed by 1 base and 8 bases, with 4 bases remaining between them. CDR3 in amino acids: CASSLIYEQFF. CDR3 DNA: TGCGCCAGCAGCTTGATCTATGAGCAGTTCTTC.

As concerns this clone: The junction and the germline gene differ at one end; a read error may be behind it. This chain links TRBV11-3 with TRBJ2-1; 8 bases agree with TRBD1. This CDR3 comprises 14 residues. CDR1 and CDR2 (germline): SGHNT, YENEEA. CDR3 bases: TGTGCCAGCAGTTTAGGACAGGGTGGCGATGAGCAGTTCTTC. Protein sequence: CASSLGQGGDEQFF.